This T cell receptor beta chain was documented in a study of T cell repertoires in cytomegalovirus infection. Study background: Shared public TCR beta signatures pointed to both CMV infection and a matching HLA type.

Trimming left V 6 bases short and J 9 bases short, with 15 bases between. The CDR3 loop spans 13 amino acids. Germline assignment: CDR1 MNHEY and CDR2 SVGAGI. TCRdb ran MiXCR on the reads and lists one entry per CDR3 protein. The sample carries 680,000 or so distinct CDR3 sequences, less than 40% recorded once. The sequence came from a human donor in good health (CMV status not recorded). Some clones in this sample may be carry-over from other donors' samples. Sequencing used PBMCs. This chain uses TRBV6-5 with TRBJ1-5, with a possible D match to TRBD1 (5 bases). The CDR3 DNA reads TGTGCCAGCAGCTATTTGGGGGGAGGGCCCCAGCATTTT. This gives the protein CASSYLGGGPQHF.